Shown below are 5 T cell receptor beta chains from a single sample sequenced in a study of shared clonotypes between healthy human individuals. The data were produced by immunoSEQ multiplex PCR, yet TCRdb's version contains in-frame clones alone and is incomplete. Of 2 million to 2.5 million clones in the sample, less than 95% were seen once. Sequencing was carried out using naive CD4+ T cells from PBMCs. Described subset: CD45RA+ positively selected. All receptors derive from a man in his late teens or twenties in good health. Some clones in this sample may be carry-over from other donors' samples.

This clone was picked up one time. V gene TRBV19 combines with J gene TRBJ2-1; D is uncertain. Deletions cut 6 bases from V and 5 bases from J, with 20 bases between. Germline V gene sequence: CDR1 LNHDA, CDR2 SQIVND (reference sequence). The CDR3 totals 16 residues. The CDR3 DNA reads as TGTGCCAGTAGCCGCCTACCGAGCGTCCCCAACAATGAGCAGTTCTTC. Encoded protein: CASSRLPSVPNNEQFF.

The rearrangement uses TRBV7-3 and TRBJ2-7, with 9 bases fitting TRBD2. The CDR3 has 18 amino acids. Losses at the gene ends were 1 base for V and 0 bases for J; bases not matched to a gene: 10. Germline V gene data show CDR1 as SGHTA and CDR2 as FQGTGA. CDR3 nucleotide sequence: TGTGCCAGCAGCTTAAGGGGTACAGGGCGGGAGGGCTCCTACGAGCAGTACTTC. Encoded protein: CASSLRGTGREGSYEQYF.

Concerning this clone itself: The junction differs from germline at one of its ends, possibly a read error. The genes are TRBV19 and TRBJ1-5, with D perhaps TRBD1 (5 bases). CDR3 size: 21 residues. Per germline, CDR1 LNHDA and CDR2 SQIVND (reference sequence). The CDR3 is CASSIAGATPARRYSNQPQHF. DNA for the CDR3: TGTGCCAGTAGTATAGCCGGGGCAACTCCGGCCCGCCGATATAGCAATCAACCCCAGCATTTT.

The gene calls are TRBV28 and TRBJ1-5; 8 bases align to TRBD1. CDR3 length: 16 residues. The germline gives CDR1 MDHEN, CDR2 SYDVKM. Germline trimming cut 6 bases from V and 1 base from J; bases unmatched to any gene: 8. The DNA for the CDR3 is TGTGCCAGCAGCTTGGGACAGGCAATAAGCAATCAGCCCCAGCATTTT. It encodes CASSLGQAISNQPQHF.

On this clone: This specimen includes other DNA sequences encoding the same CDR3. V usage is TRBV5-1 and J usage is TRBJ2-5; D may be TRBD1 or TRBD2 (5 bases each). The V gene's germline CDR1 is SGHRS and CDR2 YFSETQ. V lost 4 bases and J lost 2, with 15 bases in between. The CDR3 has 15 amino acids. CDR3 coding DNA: TGCGCCAGCAGCCCAGGGACGGCCTTACAAGAGACCCAGTACTTC. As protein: CASSPGTALQETQYF.